This T cell receptor beta chain was retrieved from a study of T cells in Graves' hyperthyroidism and ophthalmopathy. Study-wide results and limits: The model's output predicted ophthalmopathy at a median of approximately 6.5 months prior to onset.

This clonotype showed up just a few times. Its specificity is not known. Amplification yielded TCR beta CDR3 regions, with RNA transcripts as the source. An initial round of RT-PCR targeting the TCR CDR3 relied on the HTBI primer set. TCRdb reprocessed the multiplex PCR reads via MiXCR and lists one record per CDR3 protein. The sample contains some 690,000 distinct CDR3 sequences, approximately 15% of which appear only once. The V gene lost 5 bases and the J gene lost 5 bases, with 18 bases spanning the gap. This CDR3 is built from 16 residues. CDR1 is SGHAT, CDR2 FQNNGV, per germline. V and J are TRBV11-2 and TRBJ1-4, with TRBD1 as a possible D gene (6 bases). This TCR was sampled from a man aged 50-59 years with Graves' hyperthyroidism. Sequences were obtained from blood. This CDR3 reads CASSLSDEGENEKLFF. CDR3 in DNA: TGTGCCAGCAGCCTATCCGACGAGGGGGAGAATGAAAAACTGTTTTTT.